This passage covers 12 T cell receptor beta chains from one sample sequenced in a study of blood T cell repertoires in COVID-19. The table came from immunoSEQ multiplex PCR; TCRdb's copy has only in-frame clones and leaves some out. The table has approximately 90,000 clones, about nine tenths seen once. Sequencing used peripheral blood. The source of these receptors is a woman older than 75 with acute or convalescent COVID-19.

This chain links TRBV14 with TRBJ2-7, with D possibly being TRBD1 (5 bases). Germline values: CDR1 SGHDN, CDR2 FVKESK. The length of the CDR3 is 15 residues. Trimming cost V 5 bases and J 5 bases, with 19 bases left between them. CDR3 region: CASSIRRAGSHEQYF. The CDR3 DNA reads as TGTGCCAGCAGCATTCGACGGGCAGGGTCTCACGAGCAGTACTTC.

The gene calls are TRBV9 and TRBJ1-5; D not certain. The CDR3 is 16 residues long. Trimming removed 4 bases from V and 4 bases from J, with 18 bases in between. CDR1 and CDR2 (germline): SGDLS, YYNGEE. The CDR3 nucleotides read TGTGCCAGCAGCCCTTCCAGTCTAGGCCCAAATCAGCCCCAGCATTTT. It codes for CASSPSSLGPNQPQHF.

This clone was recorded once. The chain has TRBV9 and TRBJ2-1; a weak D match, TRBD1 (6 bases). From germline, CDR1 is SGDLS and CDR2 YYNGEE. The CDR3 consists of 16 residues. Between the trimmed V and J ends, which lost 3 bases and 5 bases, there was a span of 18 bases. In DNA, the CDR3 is TGTGCCAGCAGCGAAACTACAGGGCATATTAACAATGAGCAGTTCTTC. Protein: CASSETTGHINNEQFF.

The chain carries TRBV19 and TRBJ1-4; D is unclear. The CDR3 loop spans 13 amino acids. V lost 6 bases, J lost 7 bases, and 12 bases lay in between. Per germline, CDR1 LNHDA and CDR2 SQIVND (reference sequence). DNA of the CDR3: TGTGCCAGTAGCGGTCGAAAATCTGAAAAACTGTTTTTT. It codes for CASSGRKSEKLFF.

The CDR3 bases are TGTGCCAGCAGTGAAAAGTGGGCAGACTATGGCTACACCTTC. It is translated as CASSEKWADYGYTF. V gene TRBV2 combines with J gene TRBJ1-2, with no clear D. Trimming removed 2 bases at V and 3 bases at J, with 10 bases between. CDR3 length: 14 amino acids. Germline V gene lookup returns CDR1 SNHLY and CDR2 FYNNEI.

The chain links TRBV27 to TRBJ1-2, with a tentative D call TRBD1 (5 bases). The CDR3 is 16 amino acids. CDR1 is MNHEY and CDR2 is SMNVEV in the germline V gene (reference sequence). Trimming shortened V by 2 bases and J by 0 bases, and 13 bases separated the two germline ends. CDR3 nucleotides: TGTGCCAGCAGTTTAGTCGGAGGGGTAGCTAACTATGGCTACACCTTC. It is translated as CASSLVGGVANYGYTF.

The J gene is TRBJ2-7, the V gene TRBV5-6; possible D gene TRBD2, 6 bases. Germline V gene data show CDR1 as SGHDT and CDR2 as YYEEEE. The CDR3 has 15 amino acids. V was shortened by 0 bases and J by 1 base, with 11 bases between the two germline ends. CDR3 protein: CASSLAGGESYEQYF. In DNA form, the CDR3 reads TGTGCCAGCAGCTTGGCGGGCGGGGAGTCCTACGAGCAGTACTTC.

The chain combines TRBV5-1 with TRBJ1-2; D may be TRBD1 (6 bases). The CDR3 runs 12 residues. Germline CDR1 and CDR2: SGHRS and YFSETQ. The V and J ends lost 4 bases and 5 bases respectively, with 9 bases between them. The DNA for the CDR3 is TGCGCCAGCAGCGGGGGCAGGTATGGCTACACCTTC. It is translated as CASSGGRYGYTF.

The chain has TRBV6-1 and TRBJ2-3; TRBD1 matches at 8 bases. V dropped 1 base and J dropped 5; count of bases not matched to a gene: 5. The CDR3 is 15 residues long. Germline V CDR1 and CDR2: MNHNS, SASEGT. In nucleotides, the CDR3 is TGTGCCAGCAGTGAAGGGACAGGGTACAGAGATACGCAGTATTTT. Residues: CASSEGTGYRDTQYF.

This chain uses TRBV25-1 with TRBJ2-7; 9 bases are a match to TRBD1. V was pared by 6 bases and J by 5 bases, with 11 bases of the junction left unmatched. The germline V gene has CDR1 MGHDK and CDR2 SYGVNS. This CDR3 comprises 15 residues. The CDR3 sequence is CASSKPGQGFNEQYF. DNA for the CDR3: TGTGCCAGCAGCAAACCGGGACAGGGATTCAACGAGCAGTACTTC.

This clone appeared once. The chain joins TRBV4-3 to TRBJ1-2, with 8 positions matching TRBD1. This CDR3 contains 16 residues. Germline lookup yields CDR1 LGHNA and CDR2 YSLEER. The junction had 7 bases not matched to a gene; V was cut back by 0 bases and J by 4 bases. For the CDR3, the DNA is TGCGCCAGCAGCCAAGAAAAGGACAGGGTTTTCTATGGCTACACCTTC. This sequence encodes CASSQEKDRVFYGYTF.

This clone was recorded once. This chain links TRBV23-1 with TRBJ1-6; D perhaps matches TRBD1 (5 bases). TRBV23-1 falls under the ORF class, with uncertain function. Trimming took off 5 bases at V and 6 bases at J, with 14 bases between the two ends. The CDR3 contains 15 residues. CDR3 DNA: TGCGCCAGCAGTAAGAGACAGTTTATTAATTCACCCCTCCACTTT. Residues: CASSKRQFINSPLHF.